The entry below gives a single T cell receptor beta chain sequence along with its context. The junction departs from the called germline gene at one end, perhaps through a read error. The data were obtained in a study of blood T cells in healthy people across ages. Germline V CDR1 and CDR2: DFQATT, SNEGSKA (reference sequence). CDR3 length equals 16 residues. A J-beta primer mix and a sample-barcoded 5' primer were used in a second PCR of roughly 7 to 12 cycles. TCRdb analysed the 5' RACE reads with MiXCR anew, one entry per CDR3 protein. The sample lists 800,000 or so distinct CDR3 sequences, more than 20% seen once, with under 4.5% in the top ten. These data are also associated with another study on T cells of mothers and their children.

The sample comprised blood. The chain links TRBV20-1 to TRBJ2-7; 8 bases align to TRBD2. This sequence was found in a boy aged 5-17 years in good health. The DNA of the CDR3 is TGCAGTGCTGGAGATCGGAGCGGGAGTAAACCTTTCGAGCAGTACTTC. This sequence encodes CSAGDRSGSKPFEQYF.